This TCR beta chain was captured in a study of shared clonotypes between healthy human individuals. Across the whole study: For every donor, three CD4 naive, three CD4 memory, two CD8 naive and one CD8 memory plates were used.

CD8 cells classed as naive were CD45RO-negative and positively selected for CCR7, excluding terminally differentiated effector memory CD45RA+ cells. The repertoire was sequenced with immunoSEQ multiplex PCR; TCRdb's copy has only in-frame clones and lacks some. This sample has around 2,000,000 clones, with over 85% found just once. The study, taken as a whole, reports: A generally larger estimated richness was seen in naive subsets than in memory subsets. Specimens sampled were limited to blood, with tissue repertoires likely differing. The expectation was that sequencing depth would affect clonotype sharing among donors.

Comments on this clone: The antigen is not known.

CDR3 length: 13 residues. CDR1 MGHRA and CDR2 YSYEKL come from the germline V gene. V was clipped by 4 bases and J by 4 bases, with 11 bases between them. The receptor's source is a man aged 18 to 30 in good health. This rearrangement joins TRBV4-1 to TRBJ2-7; tentative D call: TRBD1 (5 bases). The sequenced material came from naive CD8+ T cells sorted from blood. The CDR3 loop is CASSPGQFYEQYF. The CDR3, as DNA: TGCGCCAGCAGCCCCGGACAATTTTACGAGCAGTACTTC.